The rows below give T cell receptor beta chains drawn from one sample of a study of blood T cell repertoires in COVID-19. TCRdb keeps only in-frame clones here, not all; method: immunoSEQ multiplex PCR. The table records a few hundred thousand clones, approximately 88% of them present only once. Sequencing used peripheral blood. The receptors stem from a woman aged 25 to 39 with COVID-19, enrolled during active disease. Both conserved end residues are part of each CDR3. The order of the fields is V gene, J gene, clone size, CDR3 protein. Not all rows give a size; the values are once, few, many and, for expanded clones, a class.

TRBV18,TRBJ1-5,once,CASGGTGGPQHF
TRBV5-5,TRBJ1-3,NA,CASSLVSPTGGNTIYF
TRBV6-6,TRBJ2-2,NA,CASAWTGTGELFF
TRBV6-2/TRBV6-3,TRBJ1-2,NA,CASSHIQGAHGYTF
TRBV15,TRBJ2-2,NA,CATRKPQGANTGELFF
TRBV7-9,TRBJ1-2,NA,CASSLGGGYGYTF
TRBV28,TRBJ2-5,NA,CASSSDRLNQETQYF
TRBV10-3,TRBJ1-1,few,CAITPDRETEAFF
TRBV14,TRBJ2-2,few,CASSQEPGQDTGELFF
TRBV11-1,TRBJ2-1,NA,CASSSDRGPYNEQFF
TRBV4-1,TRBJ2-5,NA,CASSQGNQVTQYF
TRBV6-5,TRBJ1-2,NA,CASVSETGGVYGYTF
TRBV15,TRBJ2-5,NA,CATSSQELDYLYQETQYF
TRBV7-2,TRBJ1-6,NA,CASSQQGIYNSPLHF
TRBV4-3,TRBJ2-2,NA,CASSPRPGQLTGELFF
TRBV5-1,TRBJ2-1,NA,CASSEQGGTGTGEQFF
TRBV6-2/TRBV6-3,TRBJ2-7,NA,CASSSPSYEQYF
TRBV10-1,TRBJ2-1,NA,CASSPGRSSYNEQFF
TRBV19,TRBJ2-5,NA,CASSLQRSKPGGKETQYF
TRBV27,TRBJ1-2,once,CASSLGGVAQGYTF
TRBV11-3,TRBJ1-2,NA,CASSLVSGGNNYGYTF
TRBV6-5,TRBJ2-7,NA,CASSRDRGQAYEQYF
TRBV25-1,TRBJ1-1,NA,CASSTGTEAFF
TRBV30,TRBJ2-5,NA,CAWTGLAGGETQYF
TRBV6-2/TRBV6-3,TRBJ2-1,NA,CASSFTGEQFF
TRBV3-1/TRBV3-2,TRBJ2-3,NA,CASSQGGTDTQYF
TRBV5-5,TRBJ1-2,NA,CASSVRQGKTVNYGYTF
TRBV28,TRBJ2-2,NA,CASSFWQLRTGELFF
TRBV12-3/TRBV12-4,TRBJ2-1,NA,CASSFYDEQFF
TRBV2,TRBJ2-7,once,CASSLVYGEQYF
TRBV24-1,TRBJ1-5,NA,CATSAGTAGQPQHF